The 23 T cell receptor beta chains presented below share a single source sample, sequenced in a study of blood T cell repertoires in COVID-19. Here immunoSEQ multiplex PCR was the method, and the copy in TCRdb shows in-frame clones only, minus some. The data contain about 190,000 clones, 80% to 90% of them singletons. The specimen sequenced was peripheral blood. The receptors shown here come from a man aged 70-80 years with active or convalescent COVID-19.

The rearrangement joins TRBV28 to TRBJ2-1; possible D gene TRBD1, 6 bases. Per the germline V gene, CDR1 is MDHEN and CDR2 is SYDVKM. The V gene lost 5 bases and the J gene lost 8 bases, with 22 bases spanning the gap. This CDR3 is built from 16 residues. DNA of the CDR3: TGTGCCAGCAGTGCACCCGGGACACTTGGGCCGGATGAGCAGTTCTTC. Translation gives CASSAPGTLGPDEQFF.

This clone was found a few times. This chain links TRBV25-1 with TRBJ2-2; D possibly corresponds to TRBD1 (6 bases). The CDR3 consists of 16 residues. V was cut by 5 bases and J by 4 bases, with 17 bases left in between. Germline CDR1 is MGHDK and CDR2 is SYGVNS. CDR3 in amino acids: CASSRTTGFGTGELFF. The CDR3 region has the DNA TGTGCCAGCAGTCGAACAACAGGGTTCGGCACCGGGGAGCTGTTTTTT.

V and J are TRBV9 and TRBJ1-1, with D uncertain. The CDR3 extends over 16 amino acids. The V gene's germline CDR1 is SGDLS and CDR2 YYNGEE. Deletions cut 4 bases from V and 4 bases from J, with 20 bases between. The CDR3 protein is CASSPRLGRLSTEAFF. The DNA for the CDR3 is TGTGCCAGCAGCCCCCGTTTGGGCAGGTTGTCCACTGAAGCTTTCTTT.

V gene TRBV6-2 or TRBV6-3 combines with J gene TRBJ2-2; the D gene is possibly TRBD1 (5 bases). Trimming removed 2 bases from V and 4 bases from J, with 11 bases in between. CDR1 and CDR2 (germline): MNHEY, SVGEGT. CDR3 length: 15 amino acids. CDR3 coding DNA: TGTGCCAGCAGTTACAGGGGAAGGGGCACCGGGGAGCTGTTTTTT. Its translation: CASSYRGRGTGELFF.

This sequence joins TRBV10-3 and TRBJ2-2; TRBD1 might be the D (6 bases). Germline CDR1 is ENHRY and CDR2 is SYGVKD. V lost 10 bases to trimming and J lost 1 base, with 13 bases between them. This CDR3 contains 14 residues. CDR3 residues: CATRQELNTGELFF. CDR3 nucleotide sequence: TGTGCCACTCGACAGGAACTGAACACCGGGGAGCTGTTTTTT.

This chain joins TRBV6-5 and TRBJ1-1; D gene unclear. Germline V gene lookup returns CDR1 MNHEY and CDR2 SVGAGI. The CDR3 contains 12 residues. V lost 9 bases and J lost 2, with 10 bases in between. CDR3 amino acids: CASTYLNTEAFF. Here the CDR3 DNA reads TGTGCCAGTACCTATCTCAACACTGAAGCTTTCTTT.

V gene TRBV27 combines with J gene TRBJ2-1, with D uncertain. CDR1 is MNHEY and CDR2 is SMNVEV in the germline V gene (reference sequence). This CDR3 region has 12 residues. V lost 4 bases and J 8 bases, leaving 9 bases between the germline ends. CDR3 loop: CASSSLFYEQFF. The CDR3 DNA reads as TGTGCCAGCAGTTCTCTCTTCTATGAGCAGTTCTTC.

This chain connects TRBV5-1 to TRBJ2-2; D perhaps matches TRBD2 (6 bases). Germline loops: CDR1 SGHRS, CDR2 YFSETQ. Trimming removed 0 bases from V and 8 bases from J, with 14 bases in between. CDR3 length: 15 amino acids. The CDR3, as DNA: TGCGCCAGCAGCTTGGCGGGAGAATCGTTAGGGGAGCTGTTTTTT. Its protein product is CASSLAGESLGELFF.

Worth noting for this clone: Other DNA sequences in the same sample also yield this CDR3. This chain connects TRBV2 to TRBJ2-7; TRBD1 might be the D (6 bases). The V gene lost 4 bases and the J gene lost 3 bases, with 10 bases spanning the gap. The CDR3 runs 13 residues. Germline CDR1 SNHLY, CDR2 FYNNEI. This CDR3 reads CASSGGQNYEQYF. As DNA, the CDR3 is TGTGCCAGCAGTGGGGGACAAAACTACGAGCAGTACTTC.

The chain employs TRBV7-9 and TRBJ2-5; TRBD2 aligns across 13 bases. The CDR3 is 16 residues long. The ends lost 1 base at V and 8 bases at J; junction bases unmatched: 7. Germline lookup yields CDR1 SEHNR and CDR2 FQNEAQ (reference sequence). The CDR3 sequence: CASSLGLAGGLGTQYF. The CDR3 DNA reads TGTGCCAGCAGCTTAGGACTAGCGGGGGGTCTAGGTACCCAGTACTTC.

The chain carries TRBV13 and TRBJ2-7, with 9 bases aligning to TRBD1. Germline values: CDR1 PRHDT, CDR2 FYEKMQ (reference sequence). The CDR3 is 15 amino acids. The V and J ends lost 1 base and 3 bases, in that order; junction bases with no gene match: 4. The CDR3 sequence: CASSLAGQGHYEQYF. The CDR3 region has the DNA TGTGCCAGCAGCTTAGCGGGACAGGGTCACTACGAGCAGTACTTC.

This clone was observed a handful of times. At one end the junction does not follow the germline gene, possibly because of a read error. The chain carries TRBV10-3 and TRBJ1-6; D gene uncertain. CDR1 ENHRY and CDR2 SYGVKD come from the germline V gene. The CDR3 runs to 13 residues. In DNA, the CDR3 is TGTGCCATCAATGAGGCCGCGAATTCACCCCTCCACTTT. Translating gives CAINEAANSPLHF.

The chain combines TRBV7-2 with TRBJ1-5, with D perhaps TRBD1 (6 bases). Trimming took 5 bases from V and 0 from J, leaving 14 bases between them. CDR1 is SGHTA, CDR2 FQGNSA, per germline. This CDR3 comprises 16 residues. The CDR3 region has the DNA TGTGCCAGCAGCCTAACAGGGTCCGATAGCAATCAGCCCCAGCATTTT. It yields the protein CASSLTGSDSNQPQHF.

This clone was found once. This sequence joins TRBV29-1 and TRBJ2-1, with 13 bases matching TRBD2. After removal of 5 bases from V and 6 bases from J, the junction contained 7 bases not matched to a gene. CDR3 length: 15 amino acids. Germline V CDR1 and CDR2: SQVTM, ANQGSEA. The CDR3 DNA reads as TGCAGCGTTACTCTCGGGACTAGCGGGACCAATGAGCAGTTCTTC. The encoded protein is CSVTLGTSGTNEQFF.

This clone appeared a few times. The J gene is TRBJ1-6, the V gene TRBV6-4; 9 positions agree with TRBD1. This CDR3 is built from 15 residues. In germline, CDR1 is MRHNA, CDR2 SNTAGT. Unmatched junction bases numbered 8, after V lost 6 bases and J lost 8 bases. The CDR3 is CASSLRDRADSPLHF. As DNA, the CDR3 is TGTGCCAGCAGCCTCCGGGACAGGGCTGATTCACCCCTCCACTTT.

This chain connects TRBV5-1 to TRBJ2-3; TRBD1 is a possible D gene (6 bases). This CDR3 spans 15 amino acids. The germline gives CDR1 SGHRS, CDR2 YFSETQ. Trimming cost V 2 bases and J 0 bases, with 10 bases left between them. CDR3 DNA: TGCGCCAGCAGCTTACCAGGGGTCAGCACAGATACGCAGTATTTT. Translated, it gives CASSLPGVSTDTQYF.

The CDR3 loop is CAWSGSGLQPQHF. CDR3 DNA sequence: TGTGCCTGGAGTGGGTCAGGTCTTCAGCCCCAGCATTTT. The chain employs TRBV30 and TRBJ1-5; the D is unclear. This CDR3 is 13 amino acids long. Trimming shortened V by 1 base and J by 6 bases, and 10 bases separated the two germline ends. CDR1 GTSNPN and CDR2 SVGIG come from the germline V gene (reference sequence).

The gene calls are TRBV19 and TRBJ1-1, with D tentatively TRBD1 (5 bases). Trimming pared 5 bases from V and 7 bases from J, leaving 14 bases between. CDR1 is LNHDA and CDR2 is SQIVND in the germline V gene (reference sequence). This CDR3 comprises 13 residues. The CDR3 spells CASSPAGLGEAFF. The CDR3 region has the DNA TGTGCCAGTAGTCCCGCGGGGCTTGGTGAAGCTTTCTTT. The complete variable domain, with remaining parts taken from reference TRBV19 and TRBJ1-1, reads DGGITQSPKYLFRKEGQNVTLSCEQNLNHDAMYWYRQDPGQGLRLIYYSQIVNDFQKGDIAEGYSVSREKKESFPLTVTSAQKNPTAFYLCASSPAGLGEAFFGQGTRLTVV.

This chain uses TRBV5-1 with TRBJ2-6, with D tentatively TRBD1 (6 bases). This CDR3 region has 17 residues. CDR1 SGHRS and CDR2 YFSETQ come from the germline V gene. V gave up 0 bases and J gave up 1 base, with 11 bases separating them. DNA for the CDR3: TGCGCCAGCAGCTTGGGGGTTACAGGGTCTGGGGCCAACGTCCTGACTTTC. Its translation is CASSLGVTGSGANVLTF.

The chain uses TRBV9 and TRBJ2-3; 9 nucleotides match TRBD2. The V segment lost 0 bases and the J segment 7 bases; nucleotides outside the gene matches: 3. CDR3 size: 14 residues. Germline CDR1 is SGDLS and CDR2 is YYNGEE. The CDR3 region is CASSVGGRANTQYF. Written as DNA, the CDR3 is TGTGCCAGCAGCGTAGGCGGGAGGGCGAATACGCAGTATTTT. The full variable domain, with the rest looked up from reference TRBV9 and TRBJ2-3, is DSGVTQTPKHLITATGQRVTLRCSPRSGDLSVYWYQQSLDQGLQFLIQYYNGEERAKGNILERFSAQQFPDLHSELNLSSLELGDSALYFCASSVGGRANTQYFGPGTRLTVL.

The chain carries TRBV7-2 and TRBJ1-1, with 7 positions matching TRBD1. V was pared by 2 bases and J by 4 bases, with 13 bases of the junction left unmatched. This CDR3 is 17 amino acids long. In germline, CDR1 is SGHTA, CDR2 FQGNSA. In DNA, the CDR3 is TGTGCCAGCAGCTTACTCCAACCCCAGGGGGTGGGCACTGAAGCTTTCTTT. Translated: CASSLLQPQGVGTEAFF.

This sequence joins TRBV3-1 (or the pseudogene TRBV3-2) and TRBJ1-4; TRBD1 agrees at 11 bases. V shed 3 bases, J shed 7 bases, and the junction held 10 bases outside the gene matches. CDR1 and CDR2 (germline): LGHDT, YNNKEL (reference sequence). This CDR3 contains 17 residues. DNA of the CDR3: TGTGCCAGCAGCCAGAGAAGGACAGGGGGCGTTTCTGAAAAACTGTTTTTT. Protein: CASSQRRTGGVSEKLFF.

This chain uses TRBV20-1 with TRBJ2-7; no reliable D call. Looked up from germline, CDR1 is DFQATT and CDR2 is SNEGSKA (reference sequence). The CDR3 runs 11 residues. V lost 3 bases and J 2 bases, leaving 5 bases between the germline ends. As DNA, the CDR3 is TGCAGTGCTAGCGACACCTACGAGCAGTACTTC. Amino acids: CSASDTYEQYF.